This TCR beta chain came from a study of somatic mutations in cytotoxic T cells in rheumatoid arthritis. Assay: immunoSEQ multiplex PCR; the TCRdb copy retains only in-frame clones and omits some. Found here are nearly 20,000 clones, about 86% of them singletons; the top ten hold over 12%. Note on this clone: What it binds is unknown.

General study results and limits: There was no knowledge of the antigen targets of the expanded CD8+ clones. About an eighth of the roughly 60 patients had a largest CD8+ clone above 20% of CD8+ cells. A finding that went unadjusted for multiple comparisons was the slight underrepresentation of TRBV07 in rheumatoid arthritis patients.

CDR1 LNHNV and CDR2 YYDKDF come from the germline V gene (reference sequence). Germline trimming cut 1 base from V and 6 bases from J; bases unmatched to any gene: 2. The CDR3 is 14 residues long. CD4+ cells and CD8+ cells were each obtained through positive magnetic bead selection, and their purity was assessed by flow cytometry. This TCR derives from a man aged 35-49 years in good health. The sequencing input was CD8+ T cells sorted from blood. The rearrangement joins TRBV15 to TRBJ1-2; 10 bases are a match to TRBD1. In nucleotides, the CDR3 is TGTGCCACCAGCAGAGTCGGGACAGGGGATGGCTACACCTTC. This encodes CATSRVGTGDGYTF.